This entry describes one T cell receptor (beta chain). The entry originates in a study of blood T cell repertoires in COVID-19. Study in general: Material from acute and convalescent COVID-19 was sourced from the United States, Italy and Spain. T cells, B-cell-depleted T cells, or PBMCs provided the cDNA or gDNA that served as material.

Losses at the gene ends were 1 base for V and 5 bases for J; bases not matched to a gene: 5. Germline-derived CDR1 and CDR2 are MNHEY and SVGEGT. The CDR3 consists of 15 residues. Original processing notes: Nucleated cell counts were estimated from reference gene primer amplification. Assay used: immunoSEQ multiplex PCR; TCRdb lists only in-frame clones, some missing. V, J and clone size reflect that table, while D and trimming were determined from the DNA. The top ten clones hold approximately 2.4% of a sample with around 160,000 clones, about nine tenths of them seen once. The J gene is TRBJ2-7, the V gene TRBV6-2 or TRBV6-3, with 10 bases fitting TRBD1. This sequence was found in a human donor in a cohort sampled during active COVID-19. Sequenced material: peripheral blood. CDR3 region: CASSYFRDRGDEQYF. The DNA for the CDR3 is TGTGCCAGCAGTTACTTCCGGGACAGGGGTGACGAGCAGTACTTC.